These 26 T cell receptor beta chains came from one sample sequenced in a study of blood T cell repertoires in COVID-19. The data were produced by immunoSEQ multiplex PCR, yet TCRdb's version contains in-frame clones alone and is incomplete. This sample carries 350,000 to 450,000 clones, roughly 86% of them seen once, and the ten largest clones take 2.3%. Sequenced material: peripheral blood. The receptors stem from a woman aged 55-69 years with COVID-19, enrolled during active disease.

The V and J genes are TRBV10-1 and TRBJ2-7, with D unclear. Trimming stripped 0 bases from V and 3 bases from J, with 15 bases between. The CDR3 is made up of 16 amino acids. Germline loops: CDR1 WNHNN, CDR2 SYGVQD (reference sequence). The CDR3 nucleotides are TGCGCCAGCAGTGAGTCGATCGGTGTCAGGTTCTACGAGCAGTACTTC. Translating gives CASSESIGVRFYEQYF.

This chain uses TRBV5-6 with TRBJ2-3, with D uncertain. Trimming removed 3 bases from V and 6 bases from J, with 11 bases in between. The germline V gene encodes CDR1 SGHDT and CDR2 YYEEEE. CDR3 length equals 13 residues. The CDR3 nucleotides are TGTGCCAGCAGCTGGCCTAGGTCTGATACGCAGTATTTT. It yields the protein CASSWPRSDTQYF.

Worth noting for this clone: At the DNA level, this CDR3 is encoded by other sequences in the same sample as well. The chain employs TRBV4-1 and TRBJ1-5; D call uncertain. The CDR3 runs to 15 residues. The V gene lost 4 bases and the J gene lost 0 bases, with 10 bases spanning the gap. Germline CDR1 is MGHRA and CDR2 is YSYEKL. CDR3 nucleotide sequence: TGCGCCAGCAGCCCACCGGGAGTTAGCAATCAGCCCCAGCATTTT. Translating it yields CASSPPGVSNQPQHF.

The chain carries TRBV28 and TRBJ2-7; D might be TRBD2 (6 bases). The CDR3 spans 13 residues. V lost 8 bases, J lost 5 bases, and 16 bases lay in between. Germline V gene sequence: CDR1 MDHEN, CDR2 SYDVKM. Here the CDR3 DNA reads TGTGCCAGCGCCACCGGGACTCCGAACGAGCAGTACTTC. Its translation is CASATGTPNEQYF.

J is TRBJ1-4 and V is TRBV19; D remains unclear. V was trimmed by 2 bases and J by 8 bases, leaving 6 bases between them. CDR3 length: 12 residues. CDR1 LNHDA and CDR2 SQIVND come from the germline V gene (reference sequence). The CDR3 here is CASSISQEKLFF. In nucleotides, the CDR3 is TGTGCCAGTAGTATATCGCAGGAAAAACTGTTTTTT.

The chain recombines TRBV4-2 with TRBJ1-2; 8 bases map to TRBD1. This CDR3 comprises 16 residues. Germline V gene sequence: CDR1 LGHNA, CDR2 YNFKEQ. Trimming cost V 0 bases and J 4 bases; bases outside gene matches: 7. CDR3 bases: TGTGCCAGCAGCCAAGATGGGGGGACAGGACGCTATGGCTACACCTTC. Protein product: CASSQDGGTGRYGYTF.

The chain uses TRBV5-1 and TRBJ1-1; 10 bases line up with TRBD1. Trimming cost V 4 bases and J 1 base; bases outside gene matches: 7. Germline values: CDR1 SGHRS, CDR2 YFSETQ. The CDR3 contains 16 residues. The CDR3: CASSPSRTGGNTEAFF. CDR3 DNA sequence: TGCGCCAGCAGCCCATCCCGGACAGGGGGGAACACTGAAGCTTTCTTT. Full variable domain (missing parts from reference TRBV5-1 and TRBJ1-1): KAGVTQTPRYLIKTRGQQVTLSCSPISGHRSVSWYQQTPGQGLQFLFEYFSETQRNKGNFPGRFSGRQFSNSRSEMNVSTLELGDSALYLCASSPSRTGGNTEAFFGQGTRLTVV.

The chain couples TRBV13 to TRBJ1-6; D is ambiguous. Trimming stripped 4 bases from V and 6 bases from J, with 13 bases between. This CDR3 comprises 15 residues. In germline, CDR1 is PRHDT, CDR2 FYEKMQ (reference sequence). CDR3 region: CASSYAGGPNSPLHF. CDR3 DNA sequence: TGTGCCAGCAGCTACGCGGGTGGCCCTAATTCACCCCTCCACTTT. Drawing the rest from reference TRBV13 and TRBJ1-6, the complete variable domain is AAGVIQSPRHLIKEKRETATLKCYPIPRHDTVYWYQQGPGQDPQFLISFYEKMQSDKGSIPDRFSAQQFSDYHSELNMSSLELGDSALYFCASSYAGGPNSPLHFGNGTRLTVT.

In DNA, the CDR3 is TGTGCCAGCAGCTTAAGTAACACGGGGAGACAGTTCTTC. This translates into CASSLSNTGRQFF. The chain has TRBV7-3 and TRBJ2-1; perhaps TRBD2 as D (5 bases). Trimming took off 1 base at V and 13 bases at J, with 14 bases between the two ends. The germline V gene has CDR1 SGHTA and CDR2 FQGTGA. The CDR3 is made up of 13 amino acids. The variable domain in full, with the rest retrieved from reference TRBV7-3 and TRBJ2-1, is GAGVSQTPSNKVTEKGKYVELRCDPISGHTALYWYRQSLGQGPEFLIYFQGTGAADDSGLPNDRFFAVRPEGSVSTLKIQRTERGDSAVYLCASSLSNTGRQFFGPGTRLTVL.

V is TRBV5-1 and J is TRBJ2-3, with a tentative D call TRBD2 (5 bases). V lost 4 bases to trimming and J lost 4 bases, with 13 bases between them. Germline CDR1 reads SGHRS; CDR2 reads YFSETQ. This CDR3 is 14 amino acids long. Written as DNA, the CDR3 is TGCGCCAGCAGCGCGGGTACTAGTTCAGATACGCAGTATTTT. It encodes CASSAGTSSDTQYF.

This clone came up once. J is TRBJ2-3 and V is TRBV9; 11 bases match TRBD2. Trimming removed 0 bases from V and 6 bases from J; junction bases left unmatched: 3. CDR3 length: 15 amino acids. CDR1 and CDR2 (germline): SGDLS, YYNGEE. The chain's CDR3 is CASSVVAGGSDTQYF. CDR3 bases: TGTGCCAGCAGCGTAGTAGCGGGGGGGAGCGATACGCAGTATTTT.

This rearrangement joins TRBV6-6 to TRBJ1-4; no reliable D call. Trimming pared 5 bases from V and 2 bases from J, leaving 12 bases between. The CDR3 spans 15 residues. The V gene's germline CDR1 is MNHNY and CDR2 SVGAGI (reference sequence). CDR3 DNA sequence: TGTGCCAGCAGTCAGGCCGGGTCGACTAATGAAAAACTGTTTTTT. Translating gives CASSQAGSTNEKLFF.

The rearrangement uses TRBV2 and TRBJ2-5, with 14 bases identical to TRBD2. Trimming at V came to 6 bases and at J to 1 base, leaving 4 bases not matched to a gene. Germline assignment: CDR1 SNHLY and CDR2 FYNNEI. The length of the CDR3 is 16 residues. Here the CDR3 reads CASRRLAGGVQETQYF. The CDR3 DNA sequence: TGTGCCAGCAGACGACTAGCGGGGGGGGTCCAAGAGACCCAGTACTTC.

J is TRBJ2-7 and V is TRBV30; 11 nucleotides match TRBD1. The CDR3 is 16 residues long. Trimming cost V 3 bases and J 3 bases; bases outside gene matches: 10. The V gene's germline CDR1 is GTSNPN and CDR2 SVGIG (reference sequence). CDR3 protein: CAWSINWGQGDYEQYF. CDR3 nucleotide sequence: TGTGCCTGGAGCATTAACTGGGGACAGGGGGACTACGAGCAGTACTTC.

The rearrangement uses TRBV7-3 and TRBJ2-5; 7 bases are a match to TRBD1. The CDR3 extends over 13 amino acids. CDR1 is SGHTA, CDR2 FQGTGA, per germline. V lost 5 bases, J lost 5 bases, and 5 bases stayed unmatched. CDR3 coding DNA: TGTGCCAGCAGCCCCACAGGGGACGAGACCCAGTACTTC. The encoded protein is CASSPTGDETQYF.

The V and J genes are TRBV5-6 and TRBJ1-1, with 9 positions matching TRBD1. The CDR3 totals 15 residues. V shed 3 bases, J shed 1 base, and the junction held 4 bases outside the gene matches. Germline-derived CDR1 and CDR2 are SGHDT and YYEEEE. CDR3 amino acids: CASSWGDRENTEAFF. The CDR3, as DNA: TGTGCCAGCAGCTGGGGGGACAGGGAGAACACTGAAGCTTTCTTT. Together with reference TRBV5-6 and TRBJ1-1, the CDR3 gives the full variable domain: DAGVTQSPTHLIKTRGQQVTLRCSPKSGHDTVSWYQQALGQGPQFIFQYYEEEERQRGNFPDRFSGHQFPNYSSELNVNALLLGDSALYLCASSWGDRENTEAFFGQGTRLTVV.

The gene calls are TRBV7-9 and TRBJ2-7; 8 bases agree with TRBD2. The CDR3 consists of 16 residues. The V and J ends lost 2 bases and 2 bases, in that order; junction bases with no gene match: 8. The germline V gene encodes CDR1 SEHNR and CDR2 FQNEAQ (reference sequence). The CDR3 bases are TGTGCCAGCAGCTTACTAAGCGGGGGCCCTACCTACGAGCAGTACTTC. It is translated as CASSLLSGGPTYEQYF.

The J gene is TRBJ2-1, the V gene TRBV5-1; D not certain. This CDR3 comprises 15 residues. V was trimmed by 6 bases and J by 0 bases, leaving 13 bases between them. Per the germline V gene, CDR1 is SGHRS and CDR2 is YFSETQ. The CDR3 nucleotides are TGCGCCAGCAACCCCCTACAGAGCTCCTACAATGAGCAGTTCTTC. Encoded protein: CASNPLQSSYNEQFF.

The rearrangement links TRBV7-8 to TRBJ1-3, with D maybe TRBD1 (6 bases). Germline CDR1 SGHVS, CDR2 FQNEAQ. This CDR3 region has 17 residues. V lost 4 bases to trimming and J lost 0 bases, with 16 bases between them. In nucleotides, the CDR3 is TGTGCCAGCAGCTCTCGACAGGAAGTGACCTCTGGAAACACCATATATTTT. Encoded protein: CASSSRQEVTSGNTIYF.

The rearrangement joins TRBV6-5 to TRBJ1-2; TRBD1 matches 7 bases. Looked up from germline, CDR1 is MNHEY and CDR2 is SVGAGI. V lost 4 bases, J lost 10 bases, and 15 bases stayed unmatched. The CDR3 is 15 amino acids. CDR3 in amino acids: CASSSPSGGNAAYTF. The CDR3 DNA is TGTGCCAGCAGTTCTCCCTCAGGGGGTAACGCCGCCTACACCTTC.

The genes are TRBV2 and TRBJ2-6, with D perhaps matching TRBD2 (6 bases). The CDR3 is 14 amino acids. With 6 bases removed from V and 0 bases from J, the gap between germline ends came to 6 bases. Germline V lookup: CDR1 SNHLY, CDR2 FYNNEI. CDR3 sequence (DNA): TGTGCCAGCAGGGGGGGCTCTGGGGCCAACGTCCTGACTTTC. Translated, it gives CASRGGSGANVLTF.

This rearrangement joins TRBV3-1 (or the pseudogene TRBV3-2) to TRBJ1-2, with 7 bases identical to TRBD1. The junction had 10 bases not matched to a gene; V was cut back by 5 bases and J by 7 bases. The germline V gene has CDR1 LGHDT and CDR2 YNNKEL (reference sequence). The CDR3 consists of 14 residues. This chain's CDR3 is CASSERRRGPGYTF. The CDR3 DNA reads as TGTGCCAGCAGCGAGCGTAGAAGGGGGCCTGGCTACACCTTC.

V usage is TRBV28 and J usage is TRBJ1-5; no clear D. CDR1 and CDR2 (germline): MDHEN, SYDVKM. This CDR3 spans 14 amino acids. The V and J ends lost 7 bases and 0 bases respectively, with 10 bases between them. CDR3 DNA: TGTGCCAGCACCCGCGGCTTTAGCAATCAGCCCCAGCATTTT. This gives the protein CASTRGFSNQPQHF.

The chain combines TRBV28 with TRBJ1-2, with TRBD1 as a possible D gene (6 bases). The CDR3 loop spans 14 amino acids. CDR1 and CDR2 (germline): MDHEN, SYDVKM. Trimming removed 3 bases at V and 1 base at J, with 9 bases between. The CDR3 nucleotides read TGTGCCAGCAGTTTGGACAGAGTTAACTATGGCTACACCTTC. It is translated as CASSLDRVNYGYTF.

This clone occurred a few times. V usage is TRBV5-1 and J usage is TRBJ1-2; TRBD1 agrees at 9 bases. V was pared by 3 bases and J by 7 bases, with 7 bases of the junction left unmatched. CDR3 length: 14 residues. Germline V gene lookup returns CDR1 SGHRS and CDR2 YFSETQ. The CDR3 DNA sequence: TGCGCCAGCAGCTGGGGACAGGGATCGAGTGGCTACACCTTC. Its protein product is CASSWGQGSSGYTF. Supplemented by reference TRBV5-1 and TRBJ1-2, the full variable domain reads KAGVTQTPRYLIKTRGQQVTLSCSPISGHRSVSWYQQTPGQGLQFLFEYFSETQRNKGNFPGRFSGRQFSNSRSEMNVSTLELGDSALYLCASSWGQGSSGYTFGSGTRLTVV.

This chain links TRBV4-1 with TRBJ1-2; D is unclear. CDR1 and CDR2 (germline): MGHRA, YSYEKL. With 4 bases removed from V and 3 bases from J, the gap between germline ends came to 21 bases. The CDR3 is made up of 17 amino acids. The CDR3 sequence is CASSRRLQSQTDYGYTF. The CDR3 nucleotides are TGCGCCAGCAGCCGGAGGCTACAGTCTCAAACGGACTATGGCTACACCTTC.